This TCR beta chain was sequenced in a study of blood T cells in healthy people across ages. This clonotype was counted between two and nine times. What it binds is not known. Next came a second PCR, run for about 6 to 11 cycles, which used a sample-barcoded 5' primer along with a J-beta primer mix. Tags on each cDNA molecule came from a template-switch adaptor with 12 random nucleotides. TCRdb independently ran MiXCR on the 5' RACE reads; one entry per CDR3 protein. The sample carries 1.5 million to 2 million distinct CDR3 sequences, 28% recorded once. Study-level points and caveats: Age brought a roughly linear fall in TCR beta diversity measured per million T cells. Researchers report that TCR beta diversity correlated strongly with naive T cell percentage.

Each sample had at least 6 million PBMCs isolated. This receptor was taken from a woman younger than 45 in good health. The material sequenced was blood.

Written as DNA, the CDR3 is TGCGCCAGCAGCTTGGGTTTGCCAGTTCGCGAGCAGTACTTC. It is translated as CASSLGLPVREQYF. This chain joins TRBV5-1 and TRBJ2-7; no clear D gene. V was clipped by 0 bases and J by 6 bases, with 13 bases between them. Germline CDR1 SGHRS, CDR2 YFSETQ. This CDR3 is 14 amino acids long.